This entry describes one TCR beta chain. Its specificity is unknown. The record originates from a study of chemoradiotherapy in HPV16-positive cancers. For the study at large: Two HPV16-positive patients' cells yielded candidate HPV-specific clones and common motifs. The study, taken as a whole, reports: During treatment, candidate HPV-specific clones and E7-related motifs expanded in tumor.

In germline, CDR1 is GTSNPN, CDR2 SVGIG (reference sequence). The CDR3 runs 15 residues. V was clipped by 3 bases and J by 0 bases, with 12 bases between them. TCRdb's copy holds only in-frame clones and misses some; the assay was immunoSEQ multiplex PCR. The table lists roughly 13,000 clones, less than 70% of them singletons. This sequence was found in a human donor with HPV-associated anogenital cancer. The sample was collected from a patient who underwent chemoradiotherapy. The gene calls are TRBV30 and TRBJ1-5; D call uncertain. The CDR3 nucleotides read TGTGCCTGGAGCGCTCGCTTTGATAGCAATCAGCCCCAGCATTTT. Translating gives CAWSARFDSNQPQHF.